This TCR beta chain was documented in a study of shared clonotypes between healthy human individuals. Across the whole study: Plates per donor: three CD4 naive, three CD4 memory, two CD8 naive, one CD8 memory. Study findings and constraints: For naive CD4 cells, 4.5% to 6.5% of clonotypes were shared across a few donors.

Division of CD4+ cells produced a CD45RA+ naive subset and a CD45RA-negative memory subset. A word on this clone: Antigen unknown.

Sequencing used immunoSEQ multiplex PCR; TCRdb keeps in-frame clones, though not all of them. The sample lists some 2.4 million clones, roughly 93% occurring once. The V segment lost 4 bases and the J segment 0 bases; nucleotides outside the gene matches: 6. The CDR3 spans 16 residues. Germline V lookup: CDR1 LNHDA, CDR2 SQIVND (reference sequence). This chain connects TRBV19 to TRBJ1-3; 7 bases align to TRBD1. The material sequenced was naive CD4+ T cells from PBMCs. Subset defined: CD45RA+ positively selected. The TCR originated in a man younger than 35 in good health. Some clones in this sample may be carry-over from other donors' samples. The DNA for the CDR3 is TGTGCCAGTAGTACGTCCGGGACAGTCTCTGGAAACACCATATATTTT. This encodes CASSTSGTVSGNTIYF.